Sequencing of this T cell receptor (beta chain) was carried out in a study of molecular identifiers for immune sequencing clone quantification. Between the trimmed V and J ends, which lost 6 bases and 7 bases, there was a span of 26 bases. Germline V gene sequence: CDR1 SGHRS, CDR2 YFSETQ. This CDR3 contains 16 residues. Listed TCR primers, together with previously described methods, were used for the bulk TCR libraries. TCRdb re-called the PCR reads with MiXCR, one entry per CDR3 protein. Here the sample spans approximately 590,000 distinct CDR3 sequences, around 25% being singletons. Overall study findings and caveats: Shared barcodes on identical TCR molecules could underestimate the sizes of highly expanded clones.

This clonotype was observed many times. Its antigen is undetermined. The sequence was collected from a human donor in good health. Some libraries in this study had Jurkat cell RNA spiked in. The rearrangement uses TRBV5-1 and TRBJ2-7, with TRBD2 as a possible D gene (6 bases). The source material was naive CD8+ T cells from blood, with Jurkat cell RNA spiked in. Described subset: FACS-sorted CD8+CD4-CCR7+CD45RA+ naive T cells. The CDR3 sequence: CASTPVDSGPAGEQYF. The CDR3 DNA reads as TGCGCCAGCACCCCGGTGGATAGCGGCCCCGCAGGGGAGCAGTACTTC.